These 21 T cell receptor beta chains share one sample of origin, sequenced in a study of blood T cell repertoires in COVID-19. Only in-frame clones appear in the TCRdb table, and some are missing; sequencing was by immunoSEQ multiplex PCR. The sample holds roughly 250,000 clones, 83% seen once. Sequencing was done on a sample of peripheral blood. The receptors stem from a human donor in a cohort sampled during active COVID-19.

The chain has TRBV9 and TRBJ1-4; 9 positions agree with TRBD1. The junction had 8 bases not matched to a gene; V was cut back by 0 bases and J by 8 bases. Germline V gene lookup returns CDR1 SGDLS and CDR2 YYNGEE. The CDR3 totals 16 residues. The CDR3 DNA is TGTGCCAGCAGCGTAGGCCCACAGGGGGCGCGAGAAAAACTGTTTTTT. As protein: CASSVGPQGAREKLFF.

This clone appeared a single time. The chain couples TRBV6-5 to TRBJ1-3; D not resolved. This CDR3 spans 15 amino acids. Germline loops: CDR1 MNHEY, CDR2 SVGAGI. V shed 0 bases and J shed 0 bases, with 6 bases lying between them. In DNA form, the CDR3 reads TGTGCCAGCAGTTACTCTGCAGGCTCTGGAAACACCATATATTTT. Protein sequence: CASSYSAGSGNTIYF.

The chain joins TRBV19 to TRBJ2-7; D gene unclear. This CDR3 has 12 residues. V was pared by 7 bases and J by 5 bases, with 12 bases between. The germline CDR1 and CDR2 sequences are LNHDA and SQIVND (reference sequence). CDR3 sequence (DNA): TGTGCCAGTATCCCTAATCGGGACGAGCAGTACTTC. Its protein product is CASIPNRDEQYF.

The chain recombines TRBV3-1 (or the pseudogene TRBV3-2) with TRBJ2-3; D is perhaps TRBD2 (6 bases). The CDR3 is made up of 17 amino acids. V gave up 7 bases and J gave up 2 bases, with 22 bases separating them. CDR1 and CDR2 from the germline V gene are LGHDT and YNNKEL (reference sequence). CDR3: CASTRGLVPTSTDTQYF. The CDR3 nucleotides read TGTGCCAGCACCCGGGGACTCGTTCCAACTTCCACAGATACGCAGTATTTT.

The genes are TRBV5-1 and TRBJ2-1, with a tentative D call TRBD2 (5 bases). CDR1 and CDR2 (germline): SGHRS, YFSETQ. This CDR3 contains 13 residues. With 5 bases removed from V and 10 bases from J, the gap between germline ends came to 16 bases. CDR3 sequence: CASSYDGGQEQFF. The DNA for the CDR3 is TGCGCCAGCAGTTATGATGGCGGGCAGGAGCAGTTCTTC.

J is TRBJ2-3 and V is TRBV6-6; 9 bases are shared with TRBD2. Looked up from germline, CDR1 is MNHNY and CDR2 is SVGAGI (reference sequence). With V trimmed by 5 bases and J by 5 bases, 11 bases remained unmatched. This CDR3 comprises 16 residues. For the CDR3, the DNA is TGTGCCAGCAGTCTGGTCGGAGCGGGGGGAGGAGATACGCAGTATTTT. Translated, it gives CASSLVGAGGGDTQYF.

This rearrangement joins TRBV27 to TRBJ2-1; weak D call: TRBD1 (7 bases). Germline V lookup: CDR1 MNHEY, CDR2 SMNVEV (reference sequence). With 3 bases removed from V and 6 bases from J, the gap between germline ends came to 15 bases. The CDR3 consists of 15 residues. CDR3 coding DNA: TGTGCCAGCAGTTTCGGAGGGGGCCCCTCCAATGAGCAGTTCTTC. It yields the protein CASSFGGGPSNEQFF.

J is TRBJ1-2 and V is TRBV30, with D uncertain. There are 13 residues in the CDR3. Germline V CDR1 and CDR2: GTSNPN, SVGIG (reference sequence). Trimming left V 3 bases short and J 5 bases short, with 13 bases between. The CDR3 spells CAWRAGNVYGYTF. The CDR3 nucleotides are TGTGCCTGGAGGGCAGGAAATGTTTATGGCTACACCTTC.

The chain links TRBV19 to TRBJ1-5; no reliable D call. The CDR3 covers 15 residues. The germline V and J ends were trimmed by 5 bases and 1 base, with 12 bases remaining between them. The germline CDR1 and CDR2 sequences are LNHDA and SQIVND (reference sequence). This CDR3 reads CASSLGLESNQPQHF. The CDR3 DNA is TGTGCCAGTAGTCTCGGGTTGGAAAGCAATCAGCCCCAGCATTTT.

The chain employs TRBV7-2 and TRBJ2-3; no reliable D call. Trimming cost V 1 base and J 3 bases, with 14 bases left between them. Germline lookup yields CDR1 SGHTA and CDR2 FQGNSA. The CDR3 is 16 residues long. This CDR3 is CASSLGRPGNTDTQYF. The DNA for the CDR3 is TGTGCCAGCAGCTTAGGTCGGCCGGGTAATACAGATACGCAGTATTTT.

The rearrangement joins TRBV5-1 to TRBJ2-4; D remains unclear. Trimming took 4 bases from V and 2 from J, leaving 10 bases between them. This CDR3 is 14 amino acids long. CDR1 is SGHRS, CDR2 YFSETQ, per germline. Here the CDR3 reads CASSPREPKNIQYF. The CDR3 DNA reads TGCGCCAGCAGCCCGAGAGAGCCCAAAAACATTCAGTACTTC.

Concerning this clone: Its ends do not fully match the called genes, so a read error is possible. This chain joins TRBV7-7 and TRBJ1-1, with D hard to call. This CDR3 spans 13 amino acids. Germline CDR1 SSHAT, CDR2 FNYEAQ (reference sequence). The CDR3 is CASSLGQETEAFF. The CDR3 DNA reads TGTGCTAGCAGCTTAGGTCAGGAAACTGAAGCTTTCTTT. The complete variable domain, with remaining parts taken from reference TRBV7-7 and TRBJ1-1, reads GAGVSQSPRYKVTKRGQDVTLRCDPISSHATLYWYQQALGQGPEFLTYFNYEAQPDKSGLPSDRFSAERPEGSISTLTIQRTEQRDSAMYRCASSLGQETEAFFGQGTRLTVV.

This clone was seen a single time. J is TRBJ1-1 and V is TRBV13; D is unresolved. The CDR3 has 14 amino acids. Germline V gene lookup returns CDR1 PRHDT and CDR2 FYEKMQ (reference sequence). The V end lost 5 bases, the J end lost 1 base, and 11 bases lay between the germline ends. Here the CDR3 reads CASSRTLANTEAFF. CDR3 DNA: TGTGCCAGCAGCCGTACCTTGGCGAACACTGAAGCTTTCTTT.

The chain joins TRBV4-1 to TRBJ1-5; no firm D call. Trimming left V 0 bases short and J 5 bases short, with 14 bases between. Germline V lookup: CDR1 MGHRA, CDR2 YSYEKL. The CDR3 sequence is 16 residues long. The CDR3 is CASSQDRAGWHQPQHF. The CDR3 DNA reads as TGCGCCAGCAGCCAAGATCGAGCAGGTTGGCATCAGCCCCAGCATTTT.

The chain links TRBV6-6 to TRBJ2-1; D might be TRBD1 (6 bases). This CDR3 spans 13 amino acids. Germline V gene data show CDR1 as MNHNY and CDR2 as SVGAGI (reference sequence). Between the trimmed V and J ends, which lost 6 bases and 7 bases, there was a span of 13 bases. The CDR3 protein is CASSPRGPNEQFF. Here the CDR3 DNA reads TGTGCCAGCAGCCCCAGGGGTCCGAATGAGCAGTTCTTC.

V is TRBV28 and J is TRBJ1-1; D is possibly TRBD1 (5 bases). The CDR3 has 13 residues. CDR1 and CDR2 from the germline V gene are MDHEN and SYDVKM. Trimming took off 11 bases at V and 1 base at J, with 14 bases between the two ends. CDR3 coding DNA: TGTGCCGTTACAATTCAGGGGAACACTGAAGCTTTCTTT. Protein: CAVTIQGNTEAFF.

The chain is built from TRBV11-3 and TRBJ2-3, with D perhaps matching TRBD1 (6 bases). Germline V gene lookup returns CDR1 SGHNT and CDR2 YENEEA. V shed 1 base and J shed 11 bases, with 10 bases lying between them. CDR3 length: 12 residues. The CDR3 DNA reads TGTGCCAGCAGCTTAGGAGGCAGGGGGCAGTATTTT. Protein product: CASSLGGRGQYF.

This chain connects TRBV20-1 to TRBJ2-7; 7 positions match TRBD2. Germline V gene data show CDR1 as DFQATT and CDR2 as SNEGSKA (reference sequence). Trimming at V came to 5 bases and at J to 5 bases, leaving 3 bases not matched to a gene. The CDR3 is made up of 11 amino acids. The CDR3 loop is CSAGDYDEQYF. The CDR3 coding sequence is TGCAGTGCTGGGGACTACGACGAGCAGTACTTC.

The V and J genes are TRBV10-3 and TRBJ1-2; a weak D match, TRBD1 (6 bases). The germline V gene has CDR1 ENHRY and CDR2 SYGVKD. Between the trimmed V and J ends, which lost 6 bases and 1 base, there was a span of 15 bases. CDR3 size: 15 residues. CDR3 in DNA: TGTGCCATCAGCCTCGGACAGAATGGTAACTATGGCTACACCTTC. This sequence encodes CAISLGQNGNYGYTF.

The J gene is TRBJ1-5, the V gene TRBV5-1; TRBD1 matches at 8 bases. Germline loops: CDR1 SGHRS, CDR2 YFSETQ. V was pared by 4 bases and J by 3 bases, with 6 bases of the junction left unmatched. This CDR3 spans 15 amino acids. The CDR3 sequence: CASSVDRDVNQPQHF. CDR3 nucleotide sequence: TGCGCCAGCAGCGTGGACAGGGACGTCAATCAGCCCCAGCATTTT.

The chain carries TRBV5-5 and TRBJ2-5; D is uncertain. Germline V gene data show CDR1 as SGHKS and CDR2 as YYEKEE (reference sequence). The CDR3 spans 13 residues. Trimming left V 4 bases short and J 2 bases short, with 9 bases between. In DNA, the CDR3 is TGTGCCAGCAGCCCGACACCTCAAGAGACCCAGTACTTC. This encodes CASSPTPQETQYF.